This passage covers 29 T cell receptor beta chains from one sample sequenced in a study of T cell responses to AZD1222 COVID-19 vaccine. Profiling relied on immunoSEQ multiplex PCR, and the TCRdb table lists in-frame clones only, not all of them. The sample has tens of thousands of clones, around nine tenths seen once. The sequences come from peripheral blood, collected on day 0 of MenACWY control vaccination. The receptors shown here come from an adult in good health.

The CDR3 bases are TGTGCCAGCAGGCAGGGTTTCGGCGGCTACACCTTC. Translation gives CASRQGFGGYTF. V is TRBV28 and J is TRBJ1-2, with TRBD1 as a possible D gene (5 bases). V lost 6 bases and J lost 8, with 13 bases in between. CDR3 length: 12 residues. Germline V CDR1 and CDR2: MDHEN, SYDVKM.

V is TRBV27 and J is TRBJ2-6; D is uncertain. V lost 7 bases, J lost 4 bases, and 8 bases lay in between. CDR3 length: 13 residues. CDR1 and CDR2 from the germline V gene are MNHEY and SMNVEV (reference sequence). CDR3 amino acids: CASTSWGANVLTF. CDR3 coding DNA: TGTGCCAGCACCTCTTGGGGGGCCAACGTCCTGACTTTC. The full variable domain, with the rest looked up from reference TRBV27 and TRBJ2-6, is EAQVTQNPRYLITVTGKKLTVTCSQNMNHEYMSWYRQDPGLGLRQIYYSMNVEVTDKGDVPEGYKVSRKEKRNFPLILESPSPNQTSLYFCASTSWGANVLTFGAGSRLTVL.

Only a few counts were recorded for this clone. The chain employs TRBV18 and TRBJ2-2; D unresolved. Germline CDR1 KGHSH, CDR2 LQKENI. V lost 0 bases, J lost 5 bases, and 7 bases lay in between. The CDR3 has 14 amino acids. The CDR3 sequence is CASSPPEATGELFF. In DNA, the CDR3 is TGTGCCAGCTCACCACCTGAGGCTACCGGGGAGCTGTTTTTT.

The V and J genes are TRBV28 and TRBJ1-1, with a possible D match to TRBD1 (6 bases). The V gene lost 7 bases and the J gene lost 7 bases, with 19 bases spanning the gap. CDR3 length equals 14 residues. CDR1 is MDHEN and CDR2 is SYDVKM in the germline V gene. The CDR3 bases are TGTGCCAGCAACCTCAGGGGCAGTTGGCTTGAAGCTTTCTTT. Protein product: CASNLRGSWLEAFF.

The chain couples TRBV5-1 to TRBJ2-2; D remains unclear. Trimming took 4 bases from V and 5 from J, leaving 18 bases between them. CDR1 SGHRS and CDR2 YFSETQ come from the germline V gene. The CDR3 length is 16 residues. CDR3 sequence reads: CASSPAALGRTGELFF. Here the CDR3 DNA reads TGCGCCAGCAGCCCCGCTGCCTTGGGAAGGACCGGGGAGCTGTTTTTT.

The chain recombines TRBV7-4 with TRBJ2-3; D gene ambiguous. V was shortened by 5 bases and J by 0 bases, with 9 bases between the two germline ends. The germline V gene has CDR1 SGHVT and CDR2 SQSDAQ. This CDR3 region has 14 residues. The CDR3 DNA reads TGTGCCAGCAGCCCACCGGACAGCACAGATACGCAGTATTTT. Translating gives CASSPPDSTDTQYF.

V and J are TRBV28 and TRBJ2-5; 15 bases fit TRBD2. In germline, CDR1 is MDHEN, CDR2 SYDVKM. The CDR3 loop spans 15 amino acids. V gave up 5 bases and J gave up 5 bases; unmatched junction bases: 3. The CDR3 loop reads CASSKGTSGRETQYF. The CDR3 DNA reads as TGTGCCAGCAGTAAAGGGACTAGCGGGAGGGAGACCCAGTACTTC.

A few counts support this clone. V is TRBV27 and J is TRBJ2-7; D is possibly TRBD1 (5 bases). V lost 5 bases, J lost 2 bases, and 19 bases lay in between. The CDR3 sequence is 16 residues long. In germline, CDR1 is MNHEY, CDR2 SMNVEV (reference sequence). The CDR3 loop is CASSKGIKKNPYEQYF. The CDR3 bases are TGTGCCAGCAGTAAGGGGATAAAAAAAAACCCCTACGAGCAGTACTTC.

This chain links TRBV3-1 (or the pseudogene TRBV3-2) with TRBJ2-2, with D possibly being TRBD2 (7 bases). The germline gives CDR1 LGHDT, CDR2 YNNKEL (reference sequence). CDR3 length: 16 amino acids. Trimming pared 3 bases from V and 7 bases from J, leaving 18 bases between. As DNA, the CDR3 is TGTGCCAGCAGCCACCTTAGGCGGGGGCTGGGCGGGGAGCTGTTTTTT. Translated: CASSHLRRGLGGELFF.

The CDR3 bases are TGTGCCAGCAGCCAAGATGACAGGGAAGCTTTCTTT. Its protein is CASSQDDREAFF. The rearrangement links TRBV3-1 (or the pseudogene TRBV3-2) to TRBJ1-1, with TRBD1 as a possible D gene (6 bases). V lost 0 bases to trimming and J lost 8 bases, with 7 bases between them. Germline V CDR1 and CDR2: LGHDT, YNNKEL (reference sequence). This CDR3 contains 12 residues.

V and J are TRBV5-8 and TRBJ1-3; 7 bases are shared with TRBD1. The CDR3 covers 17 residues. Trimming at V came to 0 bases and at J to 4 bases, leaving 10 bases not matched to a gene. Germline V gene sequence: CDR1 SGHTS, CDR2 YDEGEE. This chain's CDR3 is CASSLAATQGTGNTIYF. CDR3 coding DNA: TGTGCCAGCAGCTTGGCGGCAACACAGGGGACCGGAAACACCATATATTTT.

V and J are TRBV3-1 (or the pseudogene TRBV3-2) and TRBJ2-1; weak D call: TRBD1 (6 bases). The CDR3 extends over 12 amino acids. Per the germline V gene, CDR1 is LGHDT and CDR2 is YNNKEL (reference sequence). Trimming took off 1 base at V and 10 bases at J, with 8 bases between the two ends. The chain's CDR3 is CASSQADREQFF. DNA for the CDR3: TGTGCCAGCAGCCAAGCAGACAGGGAGCAGTTCTTC.

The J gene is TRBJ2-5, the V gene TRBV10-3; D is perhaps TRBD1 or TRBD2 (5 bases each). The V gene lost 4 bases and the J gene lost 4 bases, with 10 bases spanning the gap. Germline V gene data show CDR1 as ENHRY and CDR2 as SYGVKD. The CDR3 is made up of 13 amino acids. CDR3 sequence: CAISARGGETQYF. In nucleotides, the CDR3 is TGTGCCATCAGTGCCCGGGGCGGAGAGACCCAGTACTTC.

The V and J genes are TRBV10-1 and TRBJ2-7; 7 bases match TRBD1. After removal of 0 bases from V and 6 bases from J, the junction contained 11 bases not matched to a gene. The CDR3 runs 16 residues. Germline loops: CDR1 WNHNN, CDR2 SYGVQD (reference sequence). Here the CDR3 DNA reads TGCGCCAGCAGTGAGTCCCAGGGCTTCGAGGGGGCCGAGCAGTACTTC. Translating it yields CASSESQGFEGAEQYF.

CDR3 in amino acids: CASSEGPGYEQFF. The CDR3, as DNA: TGTGCCAGCAGTGAAGGGCCCGGGTATGAGCAGTTCTTC. The rearrangement joins TRBV6-1 to TRBJ2-1; D is unresolved. Trimming took off 1 base at V and 8 bases at J, with 9 bases between the two ends. CDR3 length equals 13 residues. Germline lookup yields CDR1 MNHNS and CDR2 SASEGT.

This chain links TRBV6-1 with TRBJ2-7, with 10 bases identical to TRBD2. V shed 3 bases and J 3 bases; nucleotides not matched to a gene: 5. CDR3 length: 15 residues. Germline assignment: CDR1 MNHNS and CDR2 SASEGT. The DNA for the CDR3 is TGTGCCAGCAGTGACCCTAGCGGGAGCATCTACGAGCAGTACTTC. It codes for CASSDPSGSIYEQYF.

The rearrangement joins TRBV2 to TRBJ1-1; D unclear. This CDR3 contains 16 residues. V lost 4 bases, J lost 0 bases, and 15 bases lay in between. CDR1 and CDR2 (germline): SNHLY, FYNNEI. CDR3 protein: CASSAHLVGMNTEAFF. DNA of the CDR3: TGTGCCAGCAGTGCCCACCTCGTGGGGATGAACACTGAAGCTTTCTTT.

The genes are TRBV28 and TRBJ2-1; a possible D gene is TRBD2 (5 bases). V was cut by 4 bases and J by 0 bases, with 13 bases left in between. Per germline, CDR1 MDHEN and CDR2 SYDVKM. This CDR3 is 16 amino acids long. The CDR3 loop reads CASSSGGLSSYNEQFF. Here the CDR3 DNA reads TGTGCCAGCAGTTCGGGCGGGTTGAGCTCCTACAATGAGCAGTTCTTC.

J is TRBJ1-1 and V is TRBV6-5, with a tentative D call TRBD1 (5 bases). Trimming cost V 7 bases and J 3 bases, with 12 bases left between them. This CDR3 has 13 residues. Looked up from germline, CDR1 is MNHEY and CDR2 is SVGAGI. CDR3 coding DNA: TGTGCCAGCACCCTCTTAGGGGACACTGAAGCTTTCTTT. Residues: CASTLLGDTEAFF.

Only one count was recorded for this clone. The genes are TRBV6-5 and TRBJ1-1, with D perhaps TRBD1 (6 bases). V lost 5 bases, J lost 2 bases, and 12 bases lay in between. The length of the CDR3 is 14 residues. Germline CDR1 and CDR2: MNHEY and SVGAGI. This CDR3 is CASSHGQLNTEAFF. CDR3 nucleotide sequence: TGTGCCAGCAGTCACGGACAGCTAAACACTGAAGCTTTCTTT.

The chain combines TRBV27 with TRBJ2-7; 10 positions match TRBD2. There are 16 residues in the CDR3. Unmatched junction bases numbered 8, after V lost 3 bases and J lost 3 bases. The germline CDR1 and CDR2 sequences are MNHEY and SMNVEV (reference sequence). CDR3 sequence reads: CASSFLSLAGDYEQYF. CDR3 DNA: TGTGCCAGCAGTTTTCTGTCGCTAGCGGGAGACTACGAGCAGTACTTC.

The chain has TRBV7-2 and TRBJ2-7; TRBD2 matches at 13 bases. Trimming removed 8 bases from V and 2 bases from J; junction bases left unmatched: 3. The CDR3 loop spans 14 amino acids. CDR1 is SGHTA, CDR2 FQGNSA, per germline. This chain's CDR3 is CASALAGGPYEQYF. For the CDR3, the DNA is TGTGCCAGCGCACTAGCGGGGGGGCCCTACGAGCAGTACTTC.

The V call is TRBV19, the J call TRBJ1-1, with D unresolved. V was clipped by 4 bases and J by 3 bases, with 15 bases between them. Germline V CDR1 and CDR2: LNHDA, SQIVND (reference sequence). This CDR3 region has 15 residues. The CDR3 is CASSTRTGGYTEAFF. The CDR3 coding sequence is TGTGCCAGTAGTACCCGGACGGGAGGGTACACTGAAGCTTTCTTT.

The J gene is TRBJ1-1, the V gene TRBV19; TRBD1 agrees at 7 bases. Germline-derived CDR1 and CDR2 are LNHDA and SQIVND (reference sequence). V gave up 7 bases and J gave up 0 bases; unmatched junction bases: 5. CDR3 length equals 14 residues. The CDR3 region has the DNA TGTGCCAGTAATGGGGACAGACTGAACACTGAAGCTTTCTTT. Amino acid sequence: CASNGDRLNTEAFF.

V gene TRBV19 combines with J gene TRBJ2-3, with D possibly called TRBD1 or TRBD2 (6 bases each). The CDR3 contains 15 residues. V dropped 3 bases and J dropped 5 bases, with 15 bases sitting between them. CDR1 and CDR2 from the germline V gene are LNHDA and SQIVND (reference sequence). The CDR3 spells CASSIAGGHQDTQYF. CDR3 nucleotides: TGTGCCAGTAGTATCGCCGGGGGCCACCAAGATACGCAGTATTTT.

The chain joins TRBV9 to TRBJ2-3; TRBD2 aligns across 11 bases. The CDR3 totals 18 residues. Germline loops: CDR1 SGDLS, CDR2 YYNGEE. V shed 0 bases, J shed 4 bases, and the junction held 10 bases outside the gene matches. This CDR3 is CASSVVGTSGSPADTQYF. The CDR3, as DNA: TGTGCCAGCAGCGTAGTCGGCACTAGCGGGAGTCCCGCAGATACGCAGTATTTT. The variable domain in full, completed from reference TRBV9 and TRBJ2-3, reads DSGVTQTPKHLITATGQRVTLRCSPRSGDLSVYWYQQSLDQGLQFLIQYYNGEERAKGNILERFSAQQFPDLHSELNLSSLELGDSALYFCASSVVGTSGSPADTQYFGPGTRLTVL.

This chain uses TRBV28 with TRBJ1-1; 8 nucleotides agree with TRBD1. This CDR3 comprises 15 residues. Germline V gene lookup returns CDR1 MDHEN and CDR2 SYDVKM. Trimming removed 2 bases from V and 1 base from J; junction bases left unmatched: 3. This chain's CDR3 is CASSLNGQGNTEAFF. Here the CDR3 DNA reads TGTGCCAGCAGTTTAAACGGACAGGGGAACACTGAAGCTTTCTTT.

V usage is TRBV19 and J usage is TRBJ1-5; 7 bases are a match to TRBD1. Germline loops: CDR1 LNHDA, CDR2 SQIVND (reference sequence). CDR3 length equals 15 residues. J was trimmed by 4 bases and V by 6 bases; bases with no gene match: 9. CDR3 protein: CASSVGQASNQPQHF. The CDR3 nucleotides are TGTGCCAGTAGCGTCGGACAGGCCTCTAATCAGCCCCAGCATTTT.

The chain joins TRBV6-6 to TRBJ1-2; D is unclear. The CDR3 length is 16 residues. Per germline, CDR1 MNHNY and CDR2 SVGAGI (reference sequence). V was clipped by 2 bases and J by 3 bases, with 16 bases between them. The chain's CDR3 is CASSYPENPGDYGYTF. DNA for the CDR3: TGTGCCAGCAGTTACCCGGAAAACCCCGGGGACTATGGCTACACCTTC.